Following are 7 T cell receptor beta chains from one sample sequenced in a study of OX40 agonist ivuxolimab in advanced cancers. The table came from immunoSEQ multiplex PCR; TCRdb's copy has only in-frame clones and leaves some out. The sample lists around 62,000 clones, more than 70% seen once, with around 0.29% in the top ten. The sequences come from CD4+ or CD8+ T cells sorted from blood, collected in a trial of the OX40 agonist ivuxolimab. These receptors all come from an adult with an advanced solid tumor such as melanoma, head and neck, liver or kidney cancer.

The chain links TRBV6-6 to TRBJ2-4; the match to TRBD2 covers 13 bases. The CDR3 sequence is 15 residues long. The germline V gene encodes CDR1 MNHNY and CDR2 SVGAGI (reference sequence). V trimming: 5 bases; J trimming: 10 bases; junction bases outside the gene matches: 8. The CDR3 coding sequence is TGTGCCAGCAGTCGAGGACTAGCGGGAGTCGGGATTCAGTACTTC. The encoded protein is CASSRGLAGVGIQYF.

In nucleotides, the CDR3 is TGTGCCAGTAGTATCCCTGGCGGTAGCAATCAGCCCCAGCATTTT. Encoded protein: CASSIPGGSNQPQHF. The chain combines TRBV19 with TRBJ1-5; D is unresolved. Germline CDR1 and CDR2: LNHDA and SQIVND (reference sequence). V was pared by 3 bases and J by 0 bases, with 9 bases between. This CDR3 spans 15 amino acids.

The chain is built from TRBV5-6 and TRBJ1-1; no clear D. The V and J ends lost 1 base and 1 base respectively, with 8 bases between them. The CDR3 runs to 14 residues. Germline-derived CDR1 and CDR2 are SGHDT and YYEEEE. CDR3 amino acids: CASSLLQTNTEAFF. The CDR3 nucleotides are TGTGCCAGCAGCTTGTTACAGACGAACACTGAAGCTTTCTTT.

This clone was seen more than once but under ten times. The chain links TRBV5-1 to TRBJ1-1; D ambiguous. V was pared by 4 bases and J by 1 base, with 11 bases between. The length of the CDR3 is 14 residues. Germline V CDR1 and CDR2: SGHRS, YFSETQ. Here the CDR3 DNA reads TGCGCCAGCAGCGCCCGGGAGGCGAACACTGAAGCTTTCTTT. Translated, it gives CASSAREANTEAFF.

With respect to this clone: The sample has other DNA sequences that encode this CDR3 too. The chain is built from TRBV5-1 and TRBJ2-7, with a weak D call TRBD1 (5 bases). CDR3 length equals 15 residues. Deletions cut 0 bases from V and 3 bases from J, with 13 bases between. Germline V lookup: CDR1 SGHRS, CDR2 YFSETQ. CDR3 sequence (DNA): TGCGCCAGCAGCTTGGGAGGAACAGGCGGCTACGAGCAGTACTTC. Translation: CASSLGGTGGYEQYF.

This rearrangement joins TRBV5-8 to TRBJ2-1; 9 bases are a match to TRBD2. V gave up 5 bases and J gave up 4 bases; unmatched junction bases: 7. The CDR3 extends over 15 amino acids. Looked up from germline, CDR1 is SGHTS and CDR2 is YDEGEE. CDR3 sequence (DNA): TGTGCCAGCAGAACACTAGCGGGCCTTTACAATGAGCAGTTCTTC. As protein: CASRTLAGLYNEQFF.

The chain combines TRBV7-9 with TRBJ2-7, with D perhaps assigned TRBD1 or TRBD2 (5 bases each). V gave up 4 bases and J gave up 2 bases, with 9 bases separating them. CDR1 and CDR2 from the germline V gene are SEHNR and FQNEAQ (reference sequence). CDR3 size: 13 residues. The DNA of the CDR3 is TGTGCCAGCAGCTCAGGGAGTACCTACGAGCAGTACTTC. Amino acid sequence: CASSSGSTYEQYF.